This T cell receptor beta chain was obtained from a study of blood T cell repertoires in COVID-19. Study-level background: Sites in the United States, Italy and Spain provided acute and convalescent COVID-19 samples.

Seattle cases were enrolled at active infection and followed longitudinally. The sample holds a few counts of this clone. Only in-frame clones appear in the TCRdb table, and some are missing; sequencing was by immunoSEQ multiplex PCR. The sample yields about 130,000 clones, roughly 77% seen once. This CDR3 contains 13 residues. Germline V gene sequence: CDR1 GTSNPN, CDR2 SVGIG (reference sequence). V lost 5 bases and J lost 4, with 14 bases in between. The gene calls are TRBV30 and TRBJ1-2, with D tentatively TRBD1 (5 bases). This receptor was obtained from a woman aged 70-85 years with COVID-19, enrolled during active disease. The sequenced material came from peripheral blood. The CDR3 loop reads CAWARPRGYGYTF. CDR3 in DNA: TGTGCCTGGGCTCGACCTAGGGGCTATGGCTACACCTTC.